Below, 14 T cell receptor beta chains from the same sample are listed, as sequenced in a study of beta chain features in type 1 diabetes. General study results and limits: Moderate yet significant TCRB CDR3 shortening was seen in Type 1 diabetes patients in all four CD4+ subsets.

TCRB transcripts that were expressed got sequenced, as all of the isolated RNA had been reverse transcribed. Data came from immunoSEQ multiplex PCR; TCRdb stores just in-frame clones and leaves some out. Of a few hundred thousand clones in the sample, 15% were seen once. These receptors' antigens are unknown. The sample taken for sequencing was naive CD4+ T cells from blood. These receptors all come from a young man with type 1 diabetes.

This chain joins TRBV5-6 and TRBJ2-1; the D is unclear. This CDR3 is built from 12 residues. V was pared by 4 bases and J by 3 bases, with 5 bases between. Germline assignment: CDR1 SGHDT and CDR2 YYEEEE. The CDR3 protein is CASSALYNEQFF. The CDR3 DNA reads TGTGCCAGCAGCGCGCTCTACAATGAGCAGTTCTTC.

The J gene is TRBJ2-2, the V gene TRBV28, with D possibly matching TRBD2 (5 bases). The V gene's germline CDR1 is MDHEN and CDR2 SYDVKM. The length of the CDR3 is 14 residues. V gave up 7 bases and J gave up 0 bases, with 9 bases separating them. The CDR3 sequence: CASTGSPNTGELFF. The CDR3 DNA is TGTGCCAGCACGGGGTCTCCGAACACCGGGGAGCTGTTTTTT.

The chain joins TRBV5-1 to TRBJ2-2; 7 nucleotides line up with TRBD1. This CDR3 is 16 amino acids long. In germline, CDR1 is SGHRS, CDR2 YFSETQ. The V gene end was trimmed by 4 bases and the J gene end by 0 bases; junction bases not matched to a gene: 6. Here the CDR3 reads CASSPTGNANTGELFF. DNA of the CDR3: TGCGCCAGCAGCCCGACAGGGAACGCGAACACCGGGGAGCTGTTTTTT.

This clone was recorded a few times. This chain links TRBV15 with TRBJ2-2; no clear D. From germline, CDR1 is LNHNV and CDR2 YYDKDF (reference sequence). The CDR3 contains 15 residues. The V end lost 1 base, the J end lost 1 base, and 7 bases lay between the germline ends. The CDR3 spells CATSRGSGNTGELFF. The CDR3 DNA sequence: TGTGCCACCAGCAGAGGATCAGGGAACACCGGGGAGCTGTTTTTT.

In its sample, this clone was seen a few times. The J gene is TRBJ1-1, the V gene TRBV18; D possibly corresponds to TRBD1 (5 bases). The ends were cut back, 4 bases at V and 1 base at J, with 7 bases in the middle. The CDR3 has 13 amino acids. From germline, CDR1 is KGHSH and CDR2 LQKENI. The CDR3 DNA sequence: TGTGCCAGCTCACTTACAGGGAACACTGAAGCTTTCTTT. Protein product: CASSLTGNTEAFF.

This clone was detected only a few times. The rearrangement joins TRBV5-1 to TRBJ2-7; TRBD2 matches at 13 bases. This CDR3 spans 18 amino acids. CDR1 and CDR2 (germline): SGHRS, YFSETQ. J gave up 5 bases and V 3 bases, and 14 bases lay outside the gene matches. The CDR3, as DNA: TGCGCCAGCAGCTCGGGCGCTTTCGGGACTAGCGGGATCGACGAGCAGTACTTC. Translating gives CASSSGAFGTSGIDEQYF.

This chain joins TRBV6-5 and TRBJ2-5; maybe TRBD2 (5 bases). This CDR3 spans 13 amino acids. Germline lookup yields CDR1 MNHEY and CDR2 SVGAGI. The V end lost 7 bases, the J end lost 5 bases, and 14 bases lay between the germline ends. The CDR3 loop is CASNNGVGETQYF. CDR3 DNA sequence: TGTGCCAGCAATAACGGGGTGGGTGAGACCCAGTACTTC.

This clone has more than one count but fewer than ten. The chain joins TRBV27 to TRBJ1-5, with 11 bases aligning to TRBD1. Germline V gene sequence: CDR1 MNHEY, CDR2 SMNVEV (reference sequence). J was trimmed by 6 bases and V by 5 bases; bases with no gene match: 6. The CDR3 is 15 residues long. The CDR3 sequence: CASSSRDRGFQPQHF. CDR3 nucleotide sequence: TGTGCCAGCAGTAGCCGGGACAGGGGGTTTCAGCCCCAGCATTTT.

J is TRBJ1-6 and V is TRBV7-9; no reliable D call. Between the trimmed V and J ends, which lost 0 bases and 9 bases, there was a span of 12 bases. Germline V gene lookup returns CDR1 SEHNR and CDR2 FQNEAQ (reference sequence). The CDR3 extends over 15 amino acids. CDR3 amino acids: CASSLALAQISPLHF. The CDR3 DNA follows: TGTGCCAGCAGCTTAGCCCTAGCCCAGATTTCACCCCTCCACTTT. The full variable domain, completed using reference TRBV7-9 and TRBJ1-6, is DTGVSQNPRHKITKRGQNVTFRCDPISEHNRLYWYRQTLGQGPEFLTYFQNEAQLEKSRLLSDRFSAERPKGSFSTLEIQRTEQGDSAMYLCASSLALAQISPLHFGNGTRLTVT.

CDR3 DNA sequence: TGTGCCTGGACCACGTTAGTTACAGGGCCACCCGAAGCTTTCTTT. Amino acid sequence: CAWTTLVTGPPEAFF. The chain couples TRBV30 to TRBJ1-1; a weak D match, TRBD1 (6 bases). CDR3 length: 15 amino acids. V gave up 4 bases and J gave up 8 bases, with 23 bases separating them. Germline lookup yields CDR1 GTSNPN and CDR2 SVGIG (reference sequence). The variable domain in full, with the rest retrieved from reference TRBV30 and TRBJ1-1, is SQTIHQWPATLVQPVGSPLSLECTVEGTSNPNLYWYRQAAGRGLQLLFYSVGIGQISSEVPQNLSASRPQDRQFILSSKKLLLSDSGFYLCAWTTLVTGPPEAFFGQGTRLTVV.

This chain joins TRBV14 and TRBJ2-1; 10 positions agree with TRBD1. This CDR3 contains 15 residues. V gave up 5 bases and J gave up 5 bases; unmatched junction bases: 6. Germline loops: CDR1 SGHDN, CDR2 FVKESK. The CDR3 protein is CASSVRQGANNEQFF. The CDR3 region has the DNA TGTGCCAGCAGCGTTCGACAGGGGGCGAACAATGAGCAGTTCTTC.

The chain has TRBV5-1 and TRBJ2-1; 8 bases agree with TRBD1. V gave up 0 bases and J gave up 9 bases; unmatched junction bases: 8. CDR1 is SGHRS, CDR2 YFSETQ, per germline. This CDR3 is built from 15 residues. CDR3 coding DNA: TGCGCCAGCAGCTTGGGGACAGGGTATCGATTTGAGCAGTTCTTC. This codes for CASSLGTGYRFEQFF.

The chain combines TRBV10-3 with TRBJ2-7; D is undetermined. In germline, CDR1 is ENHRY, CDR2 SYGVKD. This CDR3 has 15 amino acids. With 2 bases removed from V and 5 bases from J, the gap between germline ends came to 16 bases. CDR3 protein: CAISEPWSRGNEQYF. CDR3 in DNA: TGTGCCATCAGTGAGCCCTGGTCCCGAGGTAACGAGCAGTACTTC.

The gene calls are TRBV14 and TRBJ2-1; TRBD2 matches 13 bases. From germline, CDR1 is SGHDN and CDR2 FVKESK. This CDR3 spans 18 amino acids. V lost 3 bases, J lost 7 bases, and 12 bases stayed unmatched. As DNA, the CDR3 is TGTGCCAGCAGCCACAGAACCCGGACTAGCGGGAGTAGAAATGAGCAGTTCTTC. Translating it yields CASSHRTRTSGSRNEQFF.